This T cell receptor beta chain was recorded in a study of Graves' ophthalmopathy and Graves' hyperthyroidism. A note on this clonotype: Its specificity is unknown. A read error is possible here, since a much larger clone lies one base away.

The germline V gene encodes CDR1 SEHNR and CDR2 FQNEAQ (reference sequence). The CDR3 length is 16 residues. V was shortened by 2 bases and J by 2 bases, with 15 bases between the two germline ends. Study results and limitations: Blood also contained most of the expanded thyroid clonotypes above 0.001 frequency.

As the template, RNA transcripts were used to amplify TCR beta CDR3 regions. HTBI primers served in a first-round RT-PCR, which a second-round multiplex PCR followed. TCRdb reprocessed the multiplex PCR reads via MiXCR and lists one record per CDR3 protein. The sample contains almost 750,000 distinct CDR3 sequences, 40% of which appear only once. This sequence joins TRBV7-9 and TRBJ2-5, with D hard to call. What was sequenced was peripheral blood. The source is an adult man with Graves' ophthalmopathy. CDR3 sequence: CASSLTLPGSQETQYF. DNA of the CDR3: TGTGCCAGCAGCTTAACACTGCCGGGTTCGCAAGAGACCCAGTACTTC.